Listed below are T cell receptor beta chains from one sample, sequenced in a study of T cells in Graves' hyperthyroidism and ophthalmopathy. TCRdb passed the multiplex PCR reads through MiXCR, listing each CDR3 protein once. The sample consists of some 300,000 distinct CDR3 sequences, over 15% of them appearing once. Sequenced sample: blood. The receptors here all came from a man aged 25-40 years with Graves' hyperthyroidism. CDR3s include the opening cysteine and the closing phenylalanine or tryptophan. D genes are given only for firm matches. The listing skips clone size in some rows; elsewhere it reads once, few, many or a size class.

D gene | clone size | J gene | CDR3 length | V gene | CDR3 DNA | CDR3 protein
- | - | TRBJ2-3 | 14 | TRBV7-3 | TGTGCCAGCAGCTTAAAGGCTGGGGCAGATACGCAGTATTTT | CASSLKAGADTQYF
TRBD1 | many | TRBJ1-5 | 15 | TRBV18 | TGTGCCAGCTCCCCAACAGGGGGCAGAAATCAGCCCCAGCATTTT | CASSPTGGRNQPQHF
- | - | TRBJ1-5 | 13 | TRBV20-1 | TGCAGTGCTGCCCGACAAGCCGGCCATCCCCAGCATTTT | CSAARQAGHPQHF
- | - | TRBJ2-3 | 14 | TRBV5-6 | TGTGCCAGCAGCAAAACCCTAGGCTATGATACGCAGTATTTT | CASSKTLGYDTQYF
- | few | TRBJ2-2 | 13 | TRBV12-3/TRBV12-4 | TGTGCCAGCAGCGGACTCCTCACCGGGGAGCTGTTTTTT | CASSGLLTGELFF
TRBD1 | - | TRBJ2-7 | 15 | TRBV7-9 | TGTGCCAGCAGCAGATCCGAGACAGGGTCCTACGAGCAGTACTTC | CASSRSETGSYEQYF
TRBD1 | - | TRBJ1-1 | 15 | TRBV20-1 | TGCAGTGCTAGAGGGACAGGGATTCACGGCACTGAAGCTTTCTTT | CSARGTGIHGTEAFF
TRBD1 | - | TRBJ2-7 | 12 | TRBV6-1 | TGTGCCAGCAGCAAAGGGACAGGCGAGCAGTACTTC | CASSKGTGEQYF
TRBD1 | - | TRBJ1-5 | 14 | TRBV6-2/TRBV6-3 | TGTGCCAGCAGCGGACAGGGGGTATCGCAGCCCCAGCATTTT | CASSGQGVSQPQHF
- | few | TRBJ1-2 | 12 | TRBV16 | TGTGCCAGCAGCCAATCGGCCTATGGCTACACCTTC | CASSQSAYGYTF
- | - | TRBJ1-2 | 15 | TRBV6-1 | TGTGCCAGCAGTGAAGGGAGGGAATTTAGCTATGGCTACACCTTC | CASSEGREFSYGYTF
TRBD2 | few | TRBJ2-4 | 14 | TRBV7-9 | TGTGCCAGCAGCTTAGAAGGTGGGGGGGGCATTCAGTACTTC | CASSLEGGGGIQYF
- | - | TRBJ2-1 | 15 | TRBV12-3/TRBV12-4 | TGTGCCAGCAGTTTCGGGGGACCAGCGGTTAATGGGCAGTTCTTC | CASSFGGPAVNGQFF
- | many | TRBJ1-1 | 16 | TRBV28 | TGTGCCAGCATCCAAGCCGGGACTCCTGGAGGGACTGAAGCTTTCTTT | CASIQAGTPGGTEAFF
- | - | TRBJ1-6 | 15 | TRBV6-1 | TGTGCCAGCAGTGACAGGAGACCCTATAATTCACCCCTCCACTTT | CASSDRRPYNSPLHF
TRBD1 | - | TRBJ1-3 | 16 | TRBV19 | TGTGCCAGTAGTATAGTGGAGGGGGCGGAAGGAAACACCATATATTTT | CASSIVEGAEGNTIYF
- | many | TRBJ1-1 | 14 | TRBV3-1 | TGTGCCAGCAGCCAAGATTCGGTTAACACTGAAGCTTTCTTT | CASSQDSVNTEAFF
- | few | TRBJ2-3 | 12 | TRBV10-3 | TGTGCCATCAGCGTTGACAGAGATACGCAGTATTTT | CAISVDRDTQYF
- | many | TRBJ2-7 | 13 | TRBV20-1 | TGCAGTGCTAGAGAGGCAGGTTTATACGAGCAGTACTTC | CSAREAGLYEQYF
TRBD1 | - | TRBJ1-6 | 15 | TRBV5-6 | TGTGCCAGCAGCTCGGACAGGGCTCCCAATTCACCCCTCCACTTT | CASSSDRAPNSPLHF
- | many | TRBJ2-7 | 16 | TRBV7-9 | TGTGCCAGCAGCCGAGGGGTTGGGGGCTTCTCCTACGAGCAGTACTTC | CASSRGVGGFSYEQYF
TRBD1 | many | TRBJ2-7 | 14 | TRBV10-3 | TGTGCCATCAGTGACGGACAGGGGGCGTACACGGTTTACTTC | CAISDGQGAYTVYF
- | many | TRBJ1-1 | 14 | TRBV27 | TGTGCCAGCAGTGCCCCCGGAAGAGGGACTGAAGCTTTCTTT | CASSAPGRGTEAFF
- | - | TRBJ2-2 | 16 | TRBV27 | TGTGCCAGCAGTTTTCGCGAGGCGAATTCGGTCGGGAAGCTGTTTTTT | CASSFREANSVGKLFF
- | many | TRBJ1-1 | 13 | TRBV7-3 | TGTGCTAGCAGCTTAAATTCGAACACTGAAGCTTTCTTT | CASSLNSNTEAFF
- | many | TRBJ2-7 | 14 | TRBV3-1 | TGTGCCAGCAGCCAAGGATCCGGGGACTACGAGCAGTACTTC | CASSQGSGDYEQYF
TRBD1 | many | TRBJ1-5 | 12 | TRBV25-1 | TGTGCCAGCAGACAGGGGAATCAGCCCCAGCATTTT | CASRQGNQPQHF
TRBD2 | many | TRBJ2-7 | 14 | TRBV30 | TGTGCCTGGATGGGGACTAGCGGGAGTCGCGAGCAGTACTTC | CAWMGTSGSREQYF
- | many | TRBJ2-7 | 13 | TRBV28 | TGTGCCAGCAGTCGGCCTACAGTCTACGAGCAGTACTTC | CASSRPTVYEQYF
- | many | TRBJ2-3 | 15 | TRBV6-6 | TGTGCCAGCAGTTACAGATCGTCATACACAGATACGCAGTATTTT | CASSYRSSYTDTQYF
TRBD1 | - | TRBJ1-5 | 12 | TRBV12-3/TRBV12-4 | TGTGCCAGCAGGGGGACAGGGTCGCCCCAGCATTTT | CASRGTGSPQHF
- | few | TRBJ2-5 | 14 | TRBV24-1 | TGTGCCACCAGTGATGAGTGGGATCGCGAGACCCAGTACTTC | CATSDEWDRETQYF
- | many | TRBJ2-5 | 15 | TRBV5-8 | TGTGCCAGCAGCTTGGCTGGGGGTCATGGAGAGACCCAGTACTTC | CASSLAGGHGETQYF
- | many | TRBJ2-7 | 12 | TRBV12-3/TRBV12-4 | TGTGCCAGCAGTATGCTGGGATACGAGCAGTACTTC | CASSMLGYEQYF
- | - | TRBJ2-7 | 14 | TRBV19 | TGTGCCAGTAGTGCCCTTGGGGGGACTGGGGAGCAGTACTTC | CASSALGGTGEQYF
TRBD2 | - | TRBJ2-7 | 15 | TRBV3-1 | TGTGCCAGCAGCCAAGATGGGACTATCTCCTACGAGCAGTACTTC | CASSQDGTISYEQYF
TRBD1 | many | TRBJ1-1 | 13 | TRBV20-1 | TGCAGTGCTAGGGAGGGGGCGCGGACTGAAGCTTTCTTT | CSAREGARTEAFF
TRBD1 | - | TRBJ2-7 | 15 | TRBV5-1 | TGCGCCAGCAGCCGCGGGACAGGGAGCCTCCACGAGCAGTACTTC | CASSRGTGSLHEQYF
- | - | TRBJ2-7 | 13 | TRBV19 | TGTGCCAGTAGTGCAACACATTCCTACGAGCAGTACTTC | CASSATHSYEQYF
TRBD2 | many | TRBJ2-3 | 14 | TRBV3-1 | TGTGCCAGCAGCCCGACTAGCGGGAGTGATACGCAGTATTTT | CASSPTSGSDTQYF
TRBD1 | - | TRBJ1-3 | 16 | TRBV3-1 | TGTGCCAGCAGCCAAGGACAGGGGGCCCTTGGAAACACCATATATTTT | CASSQGQGALGNTIYF